These 7 T cell receptor beta chains originate from one sample sequenced in a study of T-cell memory formation after mild COVID-19 listed by TCRdb under 2021. Library generation was performed with 5' RACE. The sequencer listed for this sample is Illumina NovaSeq 6000. TCRdb trimmed the raw reads at Q25, called clones with MiXCR and kept productive beta chains. CDR3 protein sequences are deduplicated, and each keeps its most common genes and DNA. The sample has 250,000 to 300,000 distinct CDR3 sequences on record, around 15% of them singletons. 20% to 25% of the sample lies in the top ten. Sequenced material: PBMCs or a T cell subset sorted from them (not recorded which). All receptors come from a man aged 18 to 29 who had mild COVID-19 (a few samples of this study predate the infection). The sample titles of this study are shuffled in the database, so cell type and time point are left out; the donor was told from shared clones.

This chain links TRBV12-3 or TRBV12-4 with TRBJ2-7; D unresolved. CDR3 size: 14 residues. V was clipped by 3 bases and J by 0 bases, with 9 bases between them. This CDR3 is CASSLDGVSYEQYV. The CDR3 coding sequence is TGTGCCAGCAGTTTGGATGGGGTCTCCTACGAGCAGTACGTC.

V is TRBV11-1 and J is TRBJ1-6; D remains ambiguous. The V gene's germline CDR1 is SGHAT and CDR2 FQDESV (reference sequence). The CDR3 spans 14 residues. Trimming removed 5 bases from V and 8 bases from J, with 13 bases in between. The CDR3 coding sequence is TGTGCCAGCAGCACCAGAGCGGCTTATTCACCCCTCCACTTT. It codes for CASSTRAAYSPLHF.

CDR3 nucleotide sequence: TGTGCCAGCAGCTTAATGAATGAGCAGTTCTTC. Translated: CASSLMNEQFF. The J gene is TRBJ2-1, the V gene TRBV11-2, with D unresolved. The CDR3 sequence is 11 residues long. The ends were cut back, 2 bases at V and 7 bases at J, with 3 bases in the middle. Germline values: CDR1 SGHAT, CDR2 FQNNGV.

A note on this clonotype: The germline gene is not matched at one end of the junction; a read error may be the cause. This chain connects TRBV7-7 to TRBJ1-3; 9 bases match TRBD1. Germline V CDR1 and CDR2: SSHAT, FNYEAQ (reference sequence). The CDR3 covers 16 residues. CDR3 coding DNA: TGTGCTAGCAGCTTACAGGGGGCCTCCTCTGGAAACACCATATATTTT. It yields the protein CASSLQGASSGNTIYF.

In DNA, the CDR3 is TGTGCCAGCAGCGGAGACAGGAGTTACGAGCAGTACGTC. It encodes CASSGDRSYEQYV. The rearrangement joins TRBV7-9 to TRBJ2-7; possibly TRBD1 for D (6 bases). The CDR3 is made up of 13 amino acids. Germline-derived CDR1 and CDR2 are SEHNR and FQNEAQ (reference sequence). With 5 bases removed from V and 4 bases from J, the gap between germline ends came to 12 bases.

V and J are TRBV9 and TRBJ2-3; 9 nucleotides align to TRBD2. This CDR3 contains 14 residues. The J segment lost 5 bases and the V segment lost 2 bases, leaving 3 bases of the junction unmatched. The germline gives CDR1 SGDLS, CDR2 YYNGEE. CDR3 protein: CASSVAGGEDTQYF. The CDR3 DNA reads as TGTGCCAGCAGCGTCGCGGGGGGGGAAGATACGCAGTATTTT. The whole variable domain, filled in from reference TRBV9 and TRBJ2-3, reads DSGVTQTPKHLITATGQRVTLRCSPRSGDLSVYWYQQSLDQGLQFLIQYYNGEERAKGNILERFSAQQFPDLHSELNLSSLELGDSALYFCASSVAGGEDTQYFGPGTRLTVL.

This chain links TRBV7-9 with TRBJ1-2; D may be TRBD1 (5 bases). CDR3 length: 16 residues. V lost 5 bases to trimming and J lost 2 bases, with 18 bases between them. Germline V gene sequence: CDR1 SEHNR, CDR2 FQNEAQ (reference sequence). The CDR3 nucleotides read TGTGCCAGCAGCCCTCCAAGGGGAGAAGAAAACTATGGCTACACCTTC. This gives the protein CASSPPRGEENYGYTF. The complete variable domain, with remaining parts taken from reference TRBV7-9 and TRBJ1-2, reads DTGVSQNPRHKITKRGQNVTFRCDPISEHNRLYWYRQTLGQGPEFLTYFQNEAQLEKSRLLSDRFSAERPKGSFSTLEIQRTEQGDSAMYLCASSPPRGEENYGYTFGSGTRLTVV.